This TCR beta chain was sequenced for a study of cytomegalovirus exposure and HLA in healthy donors. Study overall: Sequencing of roughly 180 million T cells in an earlier analysis found roughly 120 million unique TCR beta sequences. The study, taken as a whole, reports: In vitro testing confirmed a few CMV-associated chains as specific for CMV antigens. In a later analysis, around 18,000 TCR beta sequences were associated with HLA alleles at 0.05 false discovery rate.

CDR1 is MNHNS and CDR2 is SASEGT in the germline V gene. The CDR3 contains 13 residues. The J segment lost 7 bases and the V segment lost 6 bases, leaving 7 bases of the junction unmatched. Primers for the PCR totalled 60 Vbeta and 13 Jbeta. Only in-frame clones appear in the TCRdb table, and some are missing; sequencing was by immunoSEQ multiplex PCR. This sample contains about 54,000 clones. Concerning this clone itself: Its antigen is still unknown.

The rearrangement links TRBV6-1 to TRBJ1-2, with 8 positions matching TRBD1. Sequencing was carried out using PBMCs. This TCR was recovered from a woman aged 40-49 years in good health and CMV-seronegative. The CDR3 spells CASRKQGVGGYTF. The CDR3 DNA reads TGTGCCAGCAGAAAACAGGGGGTGGGTGGCTACACCTTC.